This TCR beta chain emerged from a study of blood T cell repertoires in COVID-19. Across the whole study: Samples representing acute and convalescent COVID-19 were sourced from the United States, Italy and Spain. The analysed material was cDNA or gDNA that came from T cells, B-cell-depleted T cells, or PBMCs.

As processed by the authors: Reference gene primers were amplified, and this amplification served to estimate nucleated cell counts. Method: immunoSEQ multiplex PCR; TCRdb's copy keeps in-frame clones and lacks some. V and J calls and clone size are those listed in that table; D and trimming were worked out from the DNA. The data hold about 110,000 clones, with roughly 80% observed a single time. The CDR3 sequence is 15 residues long. Germline V gene data show CDR1 as SGHVS and CDR2 as FQNEAQ. The ends were cut back, 5 bases at V and 1 base at J, with 14 bases in the middle. This clone was seen once. The chain combines TRBV7-8 with TRBJ1-1, with a weak D call TRBD1 (5 bases). Sequencing input: peripheral blood. The receptor comes from a man aged 70-80 years with active or convalescent COVID-19. CDR3 in amino acids: CASSAQQARNTEAFF. In nucleotides, the CDR3 is TGTGCCAGCAGCGCCCAACAGGCAAGGAACACTGAAGCTTTCTTT.